Below, one TCR beta chain is given with its context. This sample was taken from a study of blood T cell repertoires in COVID-19. Study-level background: PBMCs, B-cell-depleted T cells, or T cells were the source of the cDNA or gDNA that made up the material.

The CDR3 has 14 amino acids. V lost 3 bases and J 6 bases, leaving 15 bases between the germline ends. Per the original methods: Amplification with reference gene primers provided the estimates of nucleated cell counts. Here immunoSEQ multiplex PCR was the method, and the copy in TCRdb shows in-frame clones only, minus some. V and J calls and clone size are given by that table; D and trimming were obtained from the DNA. The sample consists of about 210,000 clones, around four fifths of them appearing once. Sequencing used peripheral blood. This chain links TRBV23-1 with TRBJ2-7; no firm D call. TRBV23-1 is an open reading frame whose function is uncertain. The sequence came from a man aged 50 to 59 with active or convalescent COVID-19. The CDR3 loop is CASSHGHFGLEQYF. CDR3 DNA: TGCGCCAGCAGTCATGGTCATTTCGGTCTCGAGCAGTACTTC.